This T cell receptor beta chain comes out of a study of T cell responses to AZD1222 COVID-19 vaccine. Here immunoSEQ multiplex PCR was the method, and the copy in TCRdb shows in-frame clones only, minus some. This sample has about 110,000 clones, with around nine tenths found just once. Only a few counts were recorded for this clone. Germline assignment: CDR1 SGHNT and CDR2 YENEEA. The CDR3 covers 15 residues. V lost 4 bases, J lost 2 bases, and 13 bases lay in between. Specimen: peripheral blood, collected on day 0 of AZD1222 vaccination. This rearrangement joins TRBV11-3 to TRBJ2-3, with D perhaps given as TRBD1 or TRBD2 (6 bases each). The sequence came from an adult in good health. The chain's CDR3 is CASSYGGLSTDTQYF. Here the CDR3 DNA reads TGTGCCAGCAGCTATGGGGGGCTCTCCACAGATACGCAGTATTTT.